This T cell receptor (beta chain) was sequenced in a study of early T cells in non-severe SARS-CoV-2 infection. For the study at large: Alpha and beta chains were unpaired, from unsorted whole-blood bulk RNA. Study-level results: Matches to VDJdb favored anti-spike CD8 responses and missed private and CD4 specificities.

In the library, individual cDNA molecules carried attached unique molecular identifiers. One entry per CDR3 protein results from TCRdb running MiXCR on the 5' RACE reads. The table records 40,000 or so distinct CDR3 sequences, about 5.5% of them present only once. This clonotype was seen at least ten times. Its antigen is not known. Trimming left V 2 bases short and J 9 bases short, with 14 bases between. The germline CDR1 and CDR2 sequences are LGHDT and YNNKEL (reference sequence). The CDR3 has 14 residues. Material: whole blood, obtained at baseline. This TCR was recovered from an adult who was a healthcare worker with PCR-confirmed SARS-CoV-2 infection or an uninfected control (not recorded which). The chain is built from TRBV3-1 and TRBJ2-1; tentatively, D is TRBD2 (6 bases). CDR3 region: CASSQPKDGSEQFF. The DNA of the CDR3 is TGTGCCAGCAGCCAACCCAAAGACGGGAGTGAGCAGTTCTTC.